The 22 T cell receptor beta chains given below trace back to one sample, sequenced in a study of blood T cell repertoires in COVID-19. Libraries were prepared by immunoSEQ multiplex PCR; TCRdb keeps only in-frame clonotypes and omits some of them. The table records about 60,000 clones, more than 65% of them present only once. Sequencing used peripheral blood. These receptors were obtained from a human donor in a cohort sampled during active COVID-19.

The chain is built from TRBV11-2 and TRBJ2-2, with D hard to call. Germline V gives CDR1 SGHAT, CDR2 FQNNGV. This CDR3 spans 17 amino acids. V gave up 2 bases and J gave up 3 bases, with 16 bases separating them. The CDR3 reads CASSLYLVSRDTGELFF. Here the CDR3 DNA reads TGTGCCAGCAGCTTATACTTGGTTTCCCGGGACACCGGGGAGCTGTTTTTT.

The chain uses TRBV27 and TRBJ1-6; D gene unclear. The CDR3 spans 16 residues. V was shortened by 7 bases and J by 11 bases, with 24 bases between the two germline ends. Germline V lookup: CDR1 MNHEY, CDR2 SMNVEV (reference sequence). The CDR3 spells CASTLRHSLGKAPLHF. CDR3 nucleotides: TGTGCCAGCACCTTGCGCCACTCTCTCGGGAAAGCACCCCTCCACTTT.

The chain links TRBV30 to TRBJ2-1; D is possibly TRBD2 (6 bases). V dropped 4 bases and J dropped 8 bases, with 21 bases sitting between them. The CDR3 has 15 residues. Looked up from germline, CDR1 is GTSNPN and CDR2 is SVGIG (reference sequence). Here the CDR3 reads CAWTKGLAGTYEQFF. In DNA, the CDR3 is TGTGCCTGGACCAAGGGACTGGCTGGTACCTATGAGCAGTTCTTC. Full variable domain (rest looked up from reference TRBV30 and TRBJ2-1): SQTIHQWPATLVQPVGSPLSLECTVEGTSNPNLYWYRQAAGRGLQLLFYSVGIGQISSEVPQNLSASRPQDRQFILSSKKLLLSDSGFYLCAWTKGLAGTYEQFFGPGTRLTVL.

The chain combines TRBV5-4 with TRBJ2-3; 7 bases match TRBD2. This CDR3 spans 17 amino acids. CDR1 is SGHNT, CDR2 YYREEE, per germline (reference sequence). J lost 4 bases, V lost 1 base, and 12 bases had no gene match. The CDR3 DNA follows: TGTGCCAGCAGCTTGTTGGAGGGAGGGCCAAGGGCAGATACGCAGTATTTT. Its translation is CASSLLEGGPRADTQYF.

The chain combines TRBV3-1 (or the pseudogene TRBV3-2) with TRBJ1-3, with TRBD1 matching over 7 bases. The CDR3 is 15 amino acids. Losses at the gene ends were 4 bases for V and 1 base for J; bases not matched to a gene: 4. From germline, CDR1 is LGHDT and CDR2 YNNKEL (reference sequence). The CDR3 DNA reads as TGTGCCAGCAGCCGAGGACAGGCTTCTGGAAACACCATATATTTT. Translated: CASSRGQASGNTIYF.

The chain employs TRBV6-2 or TRBV6-3 and TRBJ2-5; 9 bases fit TRBD1. V was pared by 1 base and J by 5 bases, with 11 bases of the junction left unmatched. The CDR3 is 17 amino acids. From germline, CDR1 is MNHEY and CDR2 SVGEGT. The CDR3 here is CASSYLSPGQGGETQYF. DNA for the CDR3: TGTGCCAGCAGTTACTTGAGTCCGGGACAGGGCGGGGAGACCCAGTACTTC.

This chain uses TRBV6-2 or TRBV6-3 with TRBJ1-1; the D is unclear. Trimming shortened V by 2 bases and J by 6 bases, and 10 bases separated the two germline ends. Germline V gene sequence: CDR1 MNHEY, CDR2 SVGEGT. The CDR3 is 13 amino acids. CDR3 amino acids: CASSYVPGSEAFF. In nucleotides, the CDR3 is TGTGCCAGCAGTTACGTTCCGGGGTCTGAAGCTTTCTTT.

The genes are TRBV2 and TRBJ2-5; 13 nucleotides align to TRBD2. The CDR3 loop spans 16 amino acids. The germline CDR1 and CDR2 sequences are SNHLY and FYNNEI. With 7 bases clipped from V and 4 bases from J, the junction kept 9 bases outside the gene matches. The CDR3: CASIPGLAGLGETQYF. In nucleotides, the CDR3 is TGTGCCAGCATCCCGGGACTAGCGGGGTTGGGAGAGACCCAGTACTTC.

This rearrangement joins TRBV18 to TRBJ2-7, with D tentatively TRBD1 (5 bases). Trimming took off 3 bases at V and 1 base at J, with 10 bases between the two ends. The germline gives CDR1 KGHSH, CDR2 LQKENI. CDR3 length: 14 residues. The CDR3 reads CASSPGSGSYEQYF. CDR3 coding DNA: TGTGCCAGCTCACCGGGGTCAGGGTCCTACGAGCAGTACTTC.

The chain employs TRBV30 and TRBJ1-5; D may be TRBD1 (5 bases). CDR1 and CDR2 from the germline V gene are GTSNPN and SVGIG (reference sequence). V shed 0 bases and J shed 11 bases, with 14 bases lying between them. CDR3 length: 13 residues. The CDR3 sequence: CAWSVGEGVAQHF. The CDR3 DNA reads TGTGCCTGGAGTGTGGGTGAAGGGGTGGCCCAGCATTTT.

The chain links TRBV28 to TRBJ2-7; 7 bases match TRBD2. The junction had 16 bases not matched to a gene; V was cut back by 7 bases and J by 7 bases. The CDR3 consists of 15 residues. CDR1 and CDR2 (germline): MDHEN, SYDVKM. The CDR3, as DNA: TGTGCCAGCACCCTCAGACTAGCAACAACGGGAGAGCAGTACTTC. This sequence encodes CASTLRLATTGEQYF.

The V gene is TRBV5-8, the J gene TRBJ2-2; 12 positions match TRBD2. The germline CDR1 and CDR2 sequences are SGHTS and YDEGEE. This CDR3 is built from 17 residues. The trim removed 2 bases at V and 4 bases at J, leaving 6 bases unmatched. This chain's CDR3 is CASSFPLAGGRTGELFF. CDR3 in DNA: TGTGCCAGCAGCTTCCCCCTAGCGGGAGGGCGCACCGGGGAGCTGTTTTTT.

The chain recombines TRBV7-7 with TRBJ2-3; TRBD2 aligns across 7 bases. This CDR3 has 12 amino acids. Germline loops: CDR1 SSHAT, CDR2 FNYEAQ (reference sequence). CDR3 DNA: TGTGCTTGGGGGGGGGACACAGATACGCAGTATTTT. Translating gives CAWGGDTDTQYF.

The chain joins TRBV27 to TRBJ2-1, with D possibly TRBD2 on 6 matching bases. Trimming removed 5 bases at V and 7 bases at J, with 15 bases between. Germline CDR1 and CDR2: MNHEY and SMNVEV (reference sequence). The CDR3 contains 14 residues. DNA of the CDR3: TGTGCCAGCAGTCTCGGGACTCTTAAGAATGAGCAGTTCTTC. This translates into CASSLGTLKNEQFF.

This chain uses TRBV6-5 with TRBJ2-6, with a possible D match to TRBD1 (6 bases). Germline V lookup: CDR1 MNHEY, CDR2 SVGAGI. V was shortened by 2 bases and J by 0 bases, with 8 bases between the two germline ends. The CDR3 runs to 16 residues. The CDR3 DNA follows: TGTGCCAGCAGTTACACCAGGGGCTCTGGGGCCAACGTCCTGACTTTC. Amino acids: CASSYTRGSGANVLTF.

The chain links TRBV3-1 (or the pseudogene TRBV3-2) to TRBJ1-1; 9 bases line up with TRBD1. Germline values: CDR1 LGHDT, CDR2 YNNKEL (reference sequence). Trimming removed 3 bases from V and 13 bases from J; junction bases left unmatched: 12. CDR3 size: 14 residues. The CDR3 coding sequence is TGTGCCAGCAGCCAGGCGGGACAGGGTGCGATGGTTTTCTTT. It specifies CASSQAGQGAMVFF.

The V gene is TRBV9, the J gene TRBJ2-1; no definite D call. There are 15 residues in the CDR3. V dropped 2 bases and J dropped 2 bases, with 11 bases sitting between them. Germline V gives CDR1 SGDLS, CDR2 YYNGEE. In DNA, the CDR3 is TGTGCCAGCAGCGTTAGTGGCGGAACCTACAATGAGCAGTTCTTC. Its protein product is CASSVSGGTYNEQFF.

The chain couples TRBV30 to TRBJ2-5; 7 bases line up with TRBD1. Germline V CDR1 and CDR2: GTSNPN, SVGIG (reference sequence). V was pared by 2 bases and J by 5 bases, with 5 bases of the junction left unmatched. CDR3 length: 13 amino acids. The CDR3 region is CAWSQQGWETQYF. Here the CDR3 DNA reads TGTGCCTGGAGTCAACAGGGGTGGGAGACCCAGTACTTC.

The chain recombines TRBV6-5 with TRBJ1-2; D possibly corresponds to TRBD1 (6 bases). Trimming cost V 4 bases and J 4 bases, with 10 bases left between them. Germline CDR1 is MNHEY and CDR2 is SVGAGI. The CDR3 totals 13 residues. DNA for the CDR3: TGTGCCAGCAGTTCAGGGGAATTCTATGGCTACACCTTC. It specifies CASSSGEFYGYTF.

The chain couples TRBV5-4 to TRBJ2-5; a possible D gene is TRBD2 (7 bases). The CDR3 loop spans 14 amino acids. With 6 bases removed from V and 4 bases from J, the gap between germline ends came to 16 bases. Germline V lookup: CDR1 SGHNT, CDR2 YYREEE (reference sequence). The CDR3 spells CASIVTGGRETQYF. The CDR3 DNA is TGTGCCAGCATTGTAACCGGGGGGCGAGAGACCCAGTACTTC.

This clone showed up just a few times. This chain joins TRBV5-6 and TRBJ2-3; TRBD2 might be the D (6 bases). The CDR3 sequence is 13 residues long. The V end was cut by 3 bases, the J end by 5 bases, with 10 bases between. CDR1 is SGHDT, CDR2 YYEEEE, per germline. This chain's CDR3 is CASSSGLLDTQYF. The CDR3 nucleotides read TGTGCCAGCAGCTCGGGACTGCTAGATACGCAGTATTTT.

The chain couples TRBV19 to TRBJ1-2; 7 bases map to TRBD1. Per germline, CDR1 LNHDA and CDR2 SQIVND (reference sequence). The CDR3 has 14 amino acids. J was trimmed by 4 bases and V by 3 bases; bases with no gene match: 5. The CDR3 sequence: CASSMGQIGYGYTF. In DNA form, the CDR3 reads TGTGCCAGTAGTATGGGACAGATTGGCTATGGCTACACCTTC.